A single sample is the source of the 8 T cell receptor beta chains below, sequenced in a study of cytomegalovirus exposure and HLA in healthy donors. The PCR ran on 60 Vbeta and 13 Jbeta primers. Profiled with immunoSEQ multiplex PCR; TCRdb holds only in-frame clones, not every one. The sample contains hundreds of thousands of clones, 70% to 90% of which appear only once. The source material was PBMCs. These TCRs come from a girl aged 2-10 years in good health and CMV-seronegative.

CDR3 residues: CASSFGGRLEQYF. CDR3 nucleotide sequence: TGTGCCAGCAGTTTTGGGGGCCGCCTCGAGCAGTACTTC. The chain has TRBV27 and TRBJ2-7; D is possibly TRBD1 (6 bases). The germline V gene encodes CDR1 MNHEY and CDR2 SMNVEV (reference sequence). This CDR3 is built from 13 residues. The V end was cut by 3 bases, the J end by 6 bases, with 12 bases between.

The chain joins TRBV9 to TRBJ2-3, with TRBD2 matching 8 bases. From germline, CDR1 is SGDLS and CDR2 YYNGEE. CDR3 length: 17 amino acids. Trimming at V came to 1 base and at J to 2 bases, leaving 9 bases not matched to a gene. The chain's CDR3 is CASSVSASGYITDTQYF. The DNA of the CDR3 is TGTGCCAGCAGCGTAAGTGCTAGCGGGTATATCACAGATACGCAGTATTTT.

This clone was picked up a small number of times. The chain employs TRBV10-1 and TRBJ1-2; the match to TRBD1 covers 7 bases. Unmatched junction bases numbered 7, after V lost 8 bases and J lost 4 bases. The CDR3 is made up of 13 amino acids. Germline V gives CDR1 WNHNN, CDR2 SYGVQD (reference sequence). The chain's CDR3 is CASAMDRTYGYTF. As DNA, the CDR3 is TGCGCCAGCGCCATGGACAGGACCTATGGCTACACCTTC.

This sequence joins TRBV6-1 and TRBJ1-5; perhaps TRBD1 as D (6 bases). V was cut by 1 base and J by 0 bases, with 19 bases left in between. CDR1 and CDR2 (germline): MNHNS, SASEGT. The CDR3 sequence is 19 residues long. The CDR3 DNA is TGTGCCAGCAGTGAAGGTGACAGGAAGGCCGGCTATAGCAATCAGCCCCAGCATTTT. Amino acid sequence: CASSEGDRKAGYSNQPQHF.

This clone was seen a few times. Here the CDR3 reads CASSEQGGGYGYTF. CDR3 bases: TGTGCCAGCAGTGAGCAGGGAGGAGGGTATGGCTACACCTTC. V gene TRBV2 combines with J gene TRBJ1-2, with a weak D call TRBD1 (5 bases). The CDR3 has 14 amino acids. Germline-derived CDR1 and CDR2 are SNHLY and FYNNEI. Trimming removed 3 bases from V and 5 bases from J, with 13 bases in between.

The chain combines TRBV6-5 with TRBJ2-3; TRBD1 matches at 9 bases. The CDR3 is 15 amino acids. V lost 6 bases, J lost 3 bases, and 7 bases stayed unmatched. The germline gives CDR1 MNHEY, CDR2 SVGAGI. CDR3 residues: CASSTGGEKTDTQYF. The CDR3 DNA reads TGTGCCAGCAGCACAGGGGGCGAGAAAACAGATACGCAGTATTTT.

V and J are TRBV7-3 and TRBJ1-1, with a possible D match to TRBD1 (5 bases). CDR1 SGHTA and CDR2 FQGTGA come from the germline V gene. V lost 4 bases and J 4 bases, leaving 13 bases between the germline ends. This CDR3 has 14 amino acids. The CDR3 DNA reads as TGTGCCAGCAGCTCCGATGGAGGGACCACTGAAGCTTTCTTT. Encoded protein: CASSSDGGTTEAFF.

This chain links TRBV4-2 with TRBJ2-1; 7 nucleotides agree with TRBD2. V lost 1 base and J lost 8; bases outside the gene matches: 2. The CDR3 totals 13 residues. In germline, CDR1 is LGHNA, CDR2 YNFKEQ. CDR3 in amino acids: CASSQVRGDEQFF. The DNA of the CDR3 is TGTGCCAGCAGCCAAGTTCGGGGGGATGAGCAGTTCTTC.